These 30 T cell receptor beta chains originate from one sample sequenced in a study of cytomegalovirus exposure and HLA in healthy donors. The PCR ran on 60 Vbeta and 13 Jbeta primers. TCRdb keeps only in-frame clones here, not all; method: immunoSEQ multiplex PCR. The sample consists of about 170,000 clones, over 80% of them appearing once. The sequencing sample was made of PBMCs. Receptors originate from a male donor in good health and CMV-seronegative.

As for this clone: Sequence at one end of the junction differs from germline and may be a read error. The chain joins TRBV6-5 to TRBJ2-3; D call uncertain. Germline assignment: CDR1 MNHEY and CDR2 SVGAGI. There are 14 residues in the CDR3. The CDR3 is CATSPLASTDTQYF. The CDR3, as DNA: TGTGCCACCAGTCCACTCGCTAGCACAGATACGCAGTATTTT.

The chain uses TRBV7-6 and TRBJ2-5, with D perhaps matching TRBD2 (5 bases). The CDR3 is 13 amino acids. With 5 bases removed from V and 7 bases from J, the gap between germline ends came to 14 bases. Germline CDR1 is SGHVS and CDR2 is FNYEAQ. The chain's CDR3 is CASSLSGRVTQYF. The CDR3 DNA reads TGTGCCAGCAGCCTATCGGGGAGAGTGACCCAGTACTTC.

The chain is built from TRBV11-3 and TRBJ2-2, with 8 bases lining up with TRBD2. The J segment lost 4 bases and the V segment lost 1 base, leaving 2 bases of the junction unmatched. This CDR3 comprises 15 residues. Germline V gene sequence: CDR1 SGHNT, CDR2 YENEEA. For the CDR3, the DNA is TGTGCCAGCAGCTTAGCGGGAGGGATCACCGGGGAGCTGTTTTTT. It codes for CASSLAGGITGELFF.

The table lists this clone with a few counts. CDR3 in amino acids: CASSLETVSYEQYF. As DNA, the CDR3 is TGCGCCAGCAGCTTGGAGACAGTCTCCTACGAGCAGTACTTC. The V gene is TRBV5-1, the J gene TRBJ2-7, with a possible D match to TRBD1 (5 bases). Trimming cost V 0 bases and J 0 bases, with 7 bases left between them. The CDR3 runs to 14 residues. Germline CDR1 reads SGHRS; CDR2 reads YFSETQ. The full variable domain, completed using reference TRBV5-1 and TRBJ2-7, is KAGVTQTPRYLIKTRGQQVTLSCSPISGHRSVSWYQQTPGQGLQFLFEYFSETQRNKGNFPGRFSGRQFSNSRSEMNVSTLELGDSALYLCASSLETVSYEQYFGPGTRLTVT.

The chain joins TRBV6-5 to TRBJ1-1; 7 bases match TRBD1. The CDR3 is made up of 14 amino acids. Germline assignment: CDR1 MNHEY and CDR2 SVGAGI. The V and J ends lost 6 bases and 0 bases, in that order; junction bases with no gene match: 4. DNA of the CDR3: TGTGCCAGCAGGTTGGGACAGTTGAACACTGAAGCTTTCTTT. It translates to CASRLGQLNTEAFF.

The chain joins TRBV27 to TRBJ2-3; D not resolved. Germline V gives CDR1 MNHEY, CDR2 SMNVEV (reference sequence). The CDR3 totals 12 residues. V lost 10 bases and J lost 2, with 10 bases in between. The CDR3 bases are TGTGCCACCCAGTCCCACACAGATACGCAGTATTTT. As protein: CATQSHTDTQYF.

The chain employs TRBV6-5 and TRBJ2-5, with TRBD1 as a possible D gene (7 bases). The V gene's germline CDR1 is MNHEY and CDR2 SVGAGI. The length of the CDR3 is 15 residues. V lost 5 bases to trimming and J lost 5 bases, with 18 bases between them. CDR3 loop: CASSPRGVVWETQYF. DNA of the CDR3: TGTGCCAGCAGTCCCAGGGGGGTAGTGTGGGAGACCCAGTACTTC.

This clone was recorded a few times. At the DNA level, this CDR3 is encoded by other sequences in the same sample as well. The chain couples TRBV14 to TRBJ2-5; 12 bases map to TRBD2. The CDR3 extends over 16 amino acids. Germline V gene lookup returns CDR1 SGHDN and CDR2 FVKESK. V was clipped by 4 bases and J by 5 bases; unmatched bases: 8. CDR3 protein: CASSPALAGGTETQYF. Here the CDR3 DNA reads TGTGCCAGCAGCCCAGCACTAGCGGGGGGCACGGAGACCCAGTACTTC. The full variable domain, rest sourced from reference TRBV14 and TRBJ2-5, is EAGVTQFPSHSVIEKGQTVTLRCDPISGHDNLYWYRRVMGKEIKFLLHFVKESKQDESGMPNNRFLAERTGGTYSTLKVQPAELEDSGVYFCASSPALAGGTETQYFGPGTRLLVL.

This chain joins TRBV15 and TRBJ1-3, with D maybe TRBD1 (6 bases). The CDR3 runs 16 residues. Trimming cost V 0 bases and J 4 bases, with 13 bases left between them. The germline gives CDR1 LNHNV, CDR2 YYDKDF (reference sequence). CDR3 loop: CATSRDLVGAGNTIYF. The CDR3 DNA is TGTGCCACCAGCAGAGATCTAGTGGGGGCGGGAAACACCATATATTTT.

The chain carries TRBV28 and TRBJ1-5; D might be TRBD1 (6 bases). This CDR3 is 14 amino acids long. In germline, CDR1 is MDHEN, CDR2 SYDVKM. The V gene lost 7 bases and the J gene lost 7 bases, with 17 bases spanning the gap. DNA of the CDR3: TGTGCCAGCACCCTCGAGGGGGGGCGGCAGCCCCAGCATTTT. Translating it yields CASTLEGGRQPQHF.

The genes are TRBV7-2 and TRBJ2-2; perhaps TRBD2 as D (6 bases). Between the trimmed V and J ends, which lost 4 bases and 2 bases, there was a span of 20 bases. Germline lookup yields CDR1 SGHTA and CDR2 FQGNSA. The CDR3 contains 18 residues. The CDR3 DNA reads as TGTGCCAGCAGCTCGGCCCAGTGGGGGACTCTTAACACCGGGGAGCTGTTTTTT. As protein: CASSSAQWGTLNTGELFF.

This rearrangement joins TRBV6-6 to TRBJ1-3, with D unclear. From germline, CDR1 is MNHNY and CDR2 SVGAGI (reference sequence). The CDR3 contains 15 residues. The V end was cut by 0 bases, the J end by 0 bases, with 6 bases between. Here the CDR3 DNA reads TGTGCCAGCAGTTACTCGACATACTCTGGAAACACCATATATTTT. It specifies CASSYSTYSGNTIYF.

The table lists this clone with a few counts. The J gene is TRBJ1-4, the V gene TRBV2, with 7 bases identical to TRBD1. Germline V gives CDR1 SNHLY, CDR2 FYNNEI. After removal of 0 bases from V and 10 bases from J, the junction contained 8 bases not matched to a gene. The CDR3 runs to 15 residues. This CDR3 is CASSEAGDSGGKLFF. The CDR3 nucleotides are TGTGCCAGCAGTGAAGCAGGGGACAGCGGGGGAAAACTGTTTTTT.

The chain is built from TRBV11-2 and TRBJ1-4, with 7 bases aligning to TRBD1. The CDR3 consists of 16 residues. From germline, CDR1 is SGHAT and CDR2 FQNNGV. V lost 5 bases and J lost 8; bases outside the gene matches: 14. In DNA form, the CDR3 reads TGTGCCAGCAGCGACCTCGAGGGGGCGCGGAGGGAAAAACTGTTTTTT. Translation gives CASSDLEGARREKLFF. Full variable domain (missing parts from reference TRBV11-2 and TRBJ1-4): EAGVAQSPRYKIIEKRQSVAFWCNPISGHATLYWYQQILGQGPKLLIQFQNNGVVDDSQLPKDRFSAERLKGVDSTLKIQPAKLEDSAVYLCASSDLEGARREKLFFGSGTQLSVL.

The chain combines TRBV6-4 with TRBJ1-1; D is ambiguous. From germline, CDR1 is MRHNA and CDR2 SNTAGT. The germline V and J ends were trimmed by 3 bases and 4 bases, with 9 bases remaining between them. CDR3 length equals 13 residues. CDR3 DNA: TGTGCCAGCAGTGAACTCTCGGGCACTGAAGCTTTCTTT. Its protein is CASSELSGTEAFF.

The V gene is TRBV7-2, the J gene TRBJ2-5, with a possible D match to TRBD1 (5 bases). The germline gives CDR1 SGHTA, CDR2 FQGNSA. Trimming left V 5 bases short and J 1 base short, with 11 bases between. This CDR3 has 14 residues. CDR3 amino acids: CASSMQGSQETQYF. CDR3 DNA sequence: TGTGCCAGCAGCATGCAGGGCTCCCAAGAGACCCAGTACTTC.

This sequence joins TRBV2 and TRBJ1-6, with a possible D match to TRBD1 (6 bases). Germline loops: CDR1 SNHLY, CDR2 FYNNEI. The CDR3 spans 13 residues. Trimming took off 9 bases at V and 8 bases at J, with 14 bases between the two ends. CDR3 sequence reads: CARQGDGDSPLHF. CDR3 bases: TGTGCCAGACAGGGAGACGGGGATTCACCCCTCCACTTT.

This chain joins TRBV4-2 and TRBJ2-3; TRBD2 matches 8 bases. This CDR3 spans 16 amino acids. V shed 0 bases and J 4 bases; nucleotides not matched to a gene: 6. Per the germline V gene, CDR1 is LGHNA and CDR2 is YNFKEQ. CDR3 protein: CASSQDVGLGSDTQYF. CDR3 nucleotides: TGTGCCAGCAGCCAAGATGTGGGACTAGGCTCAGATACGCAGTATTTT.

The V gene is TRBV4-2, the J gene TRBJ2-7; 11 bases are shared with TRBD2. CDR1 is LGHNA, CDR2 YNFKEQ, per germline. With 2 bases clipped from V and 4 bases from J, the junction kept 4 bases outside the gene matches. The length of the CDR3 is 15 residues. The CDR3 here is CASSQWTSGRYEQYF. The CDR3 DNA sequence: TGTGCCAGCAGCCAATGGACTAGCGGGCGGTACGAGCAGTACTTC.

The rearrangement uses TRBV2 and TRBJ1-6, with D possibly being TRBD1 (6 bases). The CDR3 is 13 amino acids. CDR1 and CDR2 from the germline V gene are SNHLY and FYNNEI. V was cut by 6 bases and J by 9 bases, with 12 bases left in between. The CDR3 DNA is TGTGCCAGCAGAGTCACAGGGTTTTCACCCCTCCACTTT. Its translation: CASRVTGFSPLHF.

This clone was recorded once. V is TRBV5-1 and J is TRBJ2-1; D unresolved. V dropped 1 base and J dropped 0 bases, with 5 bases sitting between them. Germline CDR1 and CDR2: SGHRS and YFSETQ. The CDR3 runs to 14 residues. DNA of the CDR3: TGCGCCAGCAGCTTGTTGAGCTCCTACAATGAGCAGTTCTTC. Its protein is CASSLLSSYNEQFF.

This clone was counted once. V gene TRBV11-2 combines with J gene TRBJ2-7; no reliable D call. Germline CDR1 and CDR2: SGHAT and FQNNGV. The CDR3 runs 15 residues. V was clipped by 1 base and J by 7 bases, with 17 bases between them. CDR3 DNA sequence: TGTGCCAGCAGCTTAGGTCGGCGTCGTGTCGGGGAGCAGTACTTC. Translated: CASSLGRRRVGEQYF.

This chain joins TRBV4-3 and TRBJ2-2; D may be TRBD2 (6 bases). Trimming left V 4 bases short and J 3 bases short, with 9 bases between. The CDR3 loop spans 14 amino acids. Germline values: CDR1 LGHNA, CDR2 YSLEER. The CDR3 is CASSPGTYTGELFF. CDR3 bases: TGCGCCAGCAGCCCCGGGACTTACACCGGGGAGCTGTTTTTT.

This clone was observed a handful of times. CDR3 in amino acids: CASSSGGNQETQYF. The DNA for the CDR3 is TGTGCCAGCAGCTCGGGGGGGAATCAAGAGACCCAGTACTTC. V usage is TRBV5-6 and J usage is TRBJ2-5, with 8 bases fitting TRBD2. V was pared by 3 bases and J by 2 bases, with 3 bases of the junction left unmatched. This CDR3 has 14 residues. Germline CDR1 reads SGHDT; CDR2 reads YYEEEE.

This clone was seen a handful of times. The chain couples TRBV7-2 to TRBJ1-1; D uncertain. V lost 1 base and J lost 4, with 10 bases in between. This CDR3 has 14 residues. Germline V gene sequence: CDR1 SGHTA, CDR2 FQGNSA. This chain's CDR3 is CASSLGLGSTEAFF. The CDR3 nucleotides are TGTGCCAGCAGCTTAGGATTAGGGAGCACTGAAGCTTTCTTT.

The rearrangement uses TRBV5-1 and TRBJ2-7; 9 bases fit TRBD1. V was clipped by 0 bases and J by 5 bases; unmatched bases: 3. The length of the CDR3 is 14 residues. The germline CDR1 and CDR2 sequences are SGHRS and YFSETQ. The CDR3 loop reads CASSLGQGGHEQYF. DNA of the CDR3: TGCGCCAGCAGCTTGGGACAGGGGGGCCACGAGCAGTACTTC. The entire variable domain, with the rest obtained from reference TRBV5-1 and TRBJ2-7, is as follows: KAGVTQTPRYLIKTRGQQVTLSCSPISGHRSVSWYQQTPGQGLQFLFEYFSETQRNKGNFPGRFSGRQFSNSRSEMNVSTLELGDSALYLCASSLGQGGHEQYFGPGTRLTVT.

The chain uses TRBV5-1 and TRBJ2-1; D gene uncertain. This CDR3 spans 12 amino acids. The germline V and J ends were trimmed by 6 bases and 6 bases, with 10 bases remaining between them. Germline CDR1 reads SGHRS; CDR2 reads YFSETQ. DNA of the CDR3: TGCGCCAGCAAGAGAGGTGGCAATGAGCAGTTCTTC. As protein: CASKRGGNEQFF.

J is TRBJ2-1 and V is TRBV6-5; TRBD2 matches 7 bases. Germline values: CDR1 MNHEY, CDR2 SVGAGI. V lost 5 bases to trimming and J lost 0 bases; unmatched junction nucleotides: 4. The CDR3 is made up of 15 amino acids. CDR3 nucleotides: TGTGCCAGCAGTCGAGCGGGGTACTCCTACAATGAGCAGTTCTTC. Amino acids: CASSRAGYSYNEQFF.

V is TRBV29-1 and J is TRBJ1-1; D is unresolved. Germline loops: CDR1 SQVTM, CDR2 ANQGSEA. The CDR3 totals 11 residues. CDR3 protein: CSSGGLGEAFF. DNA for the CDR3: TGCAGTTCAGGAGGGTTAGGTGAAGCTTTCTTT.

The CDR3 region is CASSRGLEGWETQYF. The CDR3 bases are TGCGCCAGCAGCAGGGGACTAGAGGGATGGGAGACCCAGTACTTC. The gene calls are TRBV5-1 and TRBJ2-5, with 8 positions matching TRBD2. V was pared by 4 bases and J by 5 bases, with 10 bases of the junction left unmatched. The CDR3 loop spans 15 amino acids. Germline lookup yields CDR1 SGHRS and CDR2 YFSETQ. The variable domain in full, completed from reference TRBV5-1 and TRBJ2-5, reads KAGVTQTPRYLIKTRGQQVTLSCSPISGHRSVSWYQQTPGQGLQFLFEYFSETQRNKGNFPGRFSGRQFSNSRSEMNVSTLELGDSALYLCASSRGLEGWETQYFGPGTRLLVL.